This T cell receptor (beta chain) derives from a study of CD8 T cells in Susac syndrome. Random-hexamer reverse transcription was applied to about 0.45 to 1 ug RNA. The TCR beta CDR3 was amplified by immunoSEQ multiplex PCR across 54 Vbeta, 13 Jbeta. TCRdb re-analysed the immunoSEQ multiplex PCR reads in MiXCR, keeping a single row per CDR3 protein. The sample lists around 190,000 distinct CDR3 sequences; roughly 92% were seen once. The CD8+ and CD4+ T cells were isolated magnetically using a negative isolation approach, whereas the TEMRA cells were enriched by FACS. Germline CDR1 MDHEN, CDR2 SYDVKM. The CDR3 runs to 11 residues. The V end lost 8 bases, the J end lost 3 bases, and 7 bases lay between the germline ends.

The chain recombines TRBV28 with TRBJ1-1; D possibly corresponds to TRBD1 (5 bases). Specimen: CD4+ T cells from PBMCs. The TCR sequence derives from a human donor in good health. The CDR3 coding sequence is TGTGCCAGCGGGGCCTACACTGAAGCTTTCTTT. Translated, it gives CASGAYTEAFF.